This T cell receptor (beta chain) originates from a study of cytomegalovirus exposure and HLA in healthy donors (dated 2017 in TCRdb). As for the study more broadly: An earlier analysis of 587 of the donors reported approximately 300 Gb of sequence data and 90 million to 120 million unique TCR beta sequences obtained from approximately 180 million T cells. Of the roughly 390 genotyped donors, over 80% were placed in the genetic ancestry cluster associated with self-reported Caucasian donors. The later analysis used no new phenotypic data to find candidate immune exposures, relying instead on TCR beta sequences and their occurrence across donors. High-throughput TCR immunosequencing, statistical association of individual TCRs with disease status, and machine learning were combined to predict cytomegalovirus infection status. Roughly 320 gigabases of sequencing data and approximately 92 million unique TCR sequences made up an early release that covered some 640 HLA-typed donors. A later analysis re-examined previously published TCR beta repertoires from more than 550 donors and added high-resolution HLA genotyping to investigate patterns of TCR occurrence. Donor age, sex, ethnicity and CMV serostatus were collected together with the repertoire data. All discovery cohort repertoires had been generated on a single sequencing platform. The aim of the study was to test whether cataloging public T cell receptors could identify signatures of past pathogen exposure. Genome-wide SNP genotypes for about 65% of the 666 donors were used in a later genetic analysis, which treated that subset as a discovery cohort. HLA typing included class I and class II loci at four-digit resolution. An earlier analysis of 500 to 750 of the donors applied high-throughput TCR beta sequencing to assess whether each TCR beta V gene segment acted as functional or pseudogenic. A few DR-DQ haplotypes were handled as single units for association and clustering because linkage in the cohort was strong. The study used immunosequencing to profile the T cell repertoires of around 600 subjects and linked those repertoires to cytomegalovirus serostatus. Along with the approximately 700-subject first cohort, a separate validation cohort of approximately 110 different subjects was used. The number of donors typed differed by locus, with 629-630 for A, B, C, DRB1 and DQB1, around 520 for DQA1, over 600 for DPA1, and some 440 for DPB1. Among about 390 genotyped donors of the cohort, an average of about 240,000 unique TCR beta nucleotide sequences were sequenced per donor, roughly a sixth of them non-productive. What the work shows at the level of the full study, not this receptor alone: When HLA alleles, especially DR and DQ, strongly co-occurred, attributing TCR associations to individual alleles was difficult. Over 15 rarely observed V segments, including chromosome 9 orphons, were excluded from the earlier analysis of several hundred of the donors because counts were too low. The classifier was reported to diagnose cytomegalovirus status with high specificity and sensitivity in both the original cohort and the validation cohort. Most TCR sequences were seen in very few donors, while some public TCRs were found in many individuals. CMV serostatus was the only immune exposure information available for the cohort. Because some donors lacked HLA typing at each locus, the association tests relied only on the typed subset. Compared with the 666-donor mean, donors in an Asian-associated ancestry cluster had fewer N-insertions in productive TCRs, according to a later genetic analysis. A later analysis found that TCR association rates varied across HLA loci, with DRB1 alleles showing the most associated TCRs and HLA-C alleles the fewest. A cluster of highly shared sequence variants was judged likely to represent a technical artifact of the sequencing pipeline. In a later genetic analysis, a missense DCLRE1C variant was associated with V-gene and J-gene trimming of TCR beta chains, and the association was replicated in an independent cohort. It was suggested by the authors that the approach could potentially be generalized to other disease states and immunological phenotypes. Correlated functional status among segregating V segments might be attributable to linkage disequilibrium, but an unknown experimental factor could not be ruled out. According to a later analysis, parvovirus B19, influenza, CMV and Epstein-Barr virus appeared linked to several top co-occurrence clusters. This cohort had only TCR beta chains sequenced, and the lack of alpha or paired-chain data limited which features could be detected. In the study, around 150 TCR beta chains were listed as associated with cytomegalovirus. At a false discovery rate of 0.05, a later analysis linked 16,951 TCR beta sequences to specific HLA alleles. Roughly uniform sequencing depth across donors was assumed in presence/absence analyses, although this assumption may not hold. In vitro tests confirmed that three of the cytomegalovirus-associated TCR beta chains recognize cytomegalovirus antigens. In an earlier analysis of under 600 of the donors, most TCR beta V segments were observed in productive rearrangements about 87% or about 30% of the time, broadly matching IMGT annotations. Because the 87-base-pair reads could not distinguish some IMGT-functional V segments, including TRBV6-2 and TRBV6-3, those segments were excluded. A further reported finding was that TCR beta sequences accurately predicted the HLA-A and HLA-B alleles for most subjects in the first cohort. Most CMV-associated TCR beta chains appeared to be HLA-restricted in a later analysis, and the HLA associations seemed to be driven largely by CMV exposure. A later analysis found that HLA-associated TCR beta chains were more clonally expanded and had lower generation probabilities than equally common non-associated chains.

V is trimmed back by 0 bases and J by 5 bases, and the junction contains 6 bases that no gene match accounts for. There are 15 amino acids in the CDR3, from cysteine to phenylalanine inclusive. Left in the record is the CDR3 DNA by itself, 45 bases read in frame from the first base. The germline V gene sets CDR1 to SGHRS and CDR2 to YFSETQ. To prepare the library, the immunoSEQ multiplex PCR assay was applied. The multiplex PCR relied on a mix of 60 forward primers for TCR Vbeta segments and 13 reverse primers for TCR Jbeta segments. The CDR3 region of rearranged TCR beta genes was amplified from genomic DNA with a multiplex PCR assay. The amplified TCR beta libraries were sequenced on the Illumina HiSeq System as 87-base-pair reads. The published analysis was carried out like this. Across the 500 to 750 repertoires, a later analysis counted approximately 83 million unique TCR beta chains, 8.5 million to 12 million of which were shared by at least two donors. Raw reads were error-corrected and collapsed into unique sequences with a nearest-neighbor algorithm that merged closely related sequences to remove PCR and sequencing errors. CDR3 sequences were aligned to IMGT reference sequences to assign V, D and J gene segments. Each retained sequence needed at least a six-nucleotide match to both a V gene segment and a J gene segment. A rearrangement counted as productive if the CDR3 had no stop codons and remained in frame with V and J, and every other rearrangement counted as non-productive. Following IMGT convention, CDR3 was defined as the stretch from the second conserved V-encoded cysteine up to the conserved J-encoded phenylalanine. Sequences without an unambiguous match to a single V gene segment were excluded from the earlier analysis of 500 to 700 of the donors. An earlier analysis of 500 to 700 of the donors classified V segments as functional when productive rearrangements were above 56.7% and as segregating when the standard deviation between donors was above 5%. To diagnose cytomegalovirus status from the catalog of TCR beta chain sequences, a statistical classification framework was built. V and J gene assignment, in a later analysis, came from comparing TCR nucleotide sequences with IMGT/GENE-DB human TR gene sequences. A later analysis assigned CDR3 sequences and most-parsimonious VDJ recombination scenarios with the TCRdist pipeline. In a later analysis, each TCR beta chain was defined by its CDR3 amino acid sequence together with its V-gene family, and reads without a unique V-gene family were excluded. A later analysis removed nearly 600 highly shared, low-generation-probability nucleotide sequences to deal with suspected cross-contamination and a sequencing artifact. In a later analysis, a clonal expansion index for each public chain was calculated from normalized within-repertoire ranks of inferred template counts. In a later analysis, generation probabilities were computed using a VDJ recombination model fitted to out-of-frame rearrangements, and the results were checked against IGoR. In a later analysis, hypergeometric tests were used to score TCR-TCR, TCR-HLA and TCR-CMV co-occurrence, with a repertoire-size bias correction applied to TCR pairs. In a later analysis, false discovery rates were estimated by permuting HLA or CMV assignments 20 times. In a later analysis, co-occurring TCRs were grouped using DBSCAN, with TCRdist sequence similarity added in when clustering inside HLA-allele-positive subsets. For co-occurrence clustering, repertoires with fewer than 30,000 or more than 120,000 public chains were excluded, along with five repertoires with anomalous nucleotide sharing. The source is immuneACCESS, and TCRdb retained only in-frame sequences with V and J called. Part of the clones is not carried over; for the studies checked, unresolved V genes explain less than half of this, and the remainder is unexplained. V and J calls and clone size follow that table, whereas D and trimming were derived from the DNA. The sample data list about 130,000 clones, and around 87% of these were observed just once. The top ten hold 4.5% to 6.5% of the sample.

The cohort consisted of 666 healthy bone marrow donors. At the time of sampling, all cohort members were nominally healthy, though unrecorded immune exposures were likely present. The donor was CMV seronegative and was included in the group of 352 seronegative cohort members. Each donor provided a peripheral blood sample, and peripheral blood mononuclear cells were used for TCR beta sequencing. The Qiagen DNeasy Blood Extraction Kit was used to extract genomic DNA from the blood cell samples. Concerning this clone: The target of this receptor is not known. Base-call qualities are not available, and no considerably larger clone is one nucleotide away.

The receptor chain draws on TRBV5-1 and TRBJ2-5, and 8 junction bases match TRBD1. This TCR derives from a woman in her 30s in good health and CMV-seronegative. The sequenced sample was PBMCs. The DNA sequence follows: TGCGCCAGCAGCTTGGCCAGGGGGCGCGGGGAGACCCAGTACTTC. The translation is CASSLARGRGETQYF.